The present entry profiles one T cell receptor beta chain with its context. This sample stems from a study of technical replicates of blood from a few donors. Assay used: immunoSEQ multiplex PCR; TCRdb lists only in-frame clones, some missing. Among around 76,000 clones, 90% to 95% were seen once, and the ten largest hold 0.27%. Germline V gene sequence: CDR1 MDHEN, CDR2 SYDVKM. The J segment lost 8 bases and the V segment lost 5 bases, leaving 5 bases of the junction unmatched. This CDR3 comprises 15 residues. The specimen was T cells isolated from PBMCs. The chain employs TRBV28 and TRBJ2-2, with 13 positions matching TRBD2. This TCR came from a human donor in good health. CDR3 nucleotide sequence: TGTGCCAGCAGTGGCTCGGGACTAGCGGGAGGGGAGCTGTTTTTT. This encodes CASSGSGLAGGELFF.